There are a few counts of the clone carrying this TCR beta chain. This CDR3 has 14 amino acids. The V gene's germline CDR1 is MNHNS and CDR2 SASEGT. Trimming took 2 bases from V and 9 from J, leaving 16 bases between them. This sample was taken from a study of CD8 T cells in ankylosing spondylitis. Quantitative 5'-RACE was performed with molecular barcodes, and it yielded the TCR beta libraries. In TCRdb, the 5' RACE reads were re-called with MiXCR into one record per CDR3 protein. The data contain 250,000 or so distinct CDR3 sequences, 8% to 11% of them singletons. Source material: blood, either unsorted or a sorted T cell fraction (not recorded which). V is TRBV6-1 and J is TRBJ1-1, with D possibly being TRBD1 (6 bases). This clonotype originated in a male donor with ankylosing spondylitis or in good health (not recorded which). DNA for the CDR3: TGTGCCAGCAGTGAATTACAGGGTGATCGGCAAGCTTTCTTT. Its protein is CASSELQGDRQAFF.